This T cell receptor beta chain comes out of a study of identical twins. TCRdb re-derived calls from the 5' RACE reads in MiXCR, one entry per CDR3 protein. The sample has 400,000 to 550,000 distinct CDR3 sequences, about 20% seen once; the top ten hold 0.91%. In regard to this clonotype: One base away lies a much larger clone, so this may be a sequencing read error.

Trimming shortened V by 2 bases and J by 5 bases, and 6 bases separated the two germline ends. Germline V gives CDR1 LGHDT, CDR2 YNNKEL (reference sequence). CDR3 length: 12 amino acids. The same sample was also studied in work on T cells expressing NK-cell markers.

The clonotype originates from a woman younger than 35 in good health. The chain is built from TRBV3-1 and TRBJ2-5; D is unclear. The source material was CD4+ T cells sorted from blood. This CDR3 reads CASSQIYETQYF. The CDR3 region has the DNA TGTGCCAGCAGCCAAATCTACGAGACCCAGTACTTC.